Below, 27 T cell receptor beta chains from the same sample are listed, as sequenced in a study of blood T cells in healthy people across ages. A second PCR, run for 7 to 11 cycles, used a sample-barcoded 5' primer plus a J-beta primer mix. TCRdb re-analysed the 5' RACE reads in MiXCR, keeping a single row per CDR3 protein. Of approximately 800,000 distinct CDR3 sequences in the sample, less than 70% are singletons; the top ten hold approximately 40%. Sequencing was carried out using blood. These receptors originate from an elderly man in good health.

The chain employs TRBV19 and TRBJ2-1; no firm D call. Germline-derived CDR1 and CDR2 are LNHDA and SQIVND (reference sequence). CDR3 size: 13 residues. The V and J ends lost 8 bases and 0 bases respectively, with 8 bases between them. The chain's CDR3 is CASCRSSYNEQFF. Here the CDR3 DNA reads TGTGCCAGTTGTCGGAGCTCCTACAATGAGCAGTTCTTC. The full variable domain, rest sourced from reference TRBV19 and TRBJ2-1, is DGGITQSPKYLFRKEGQNVTLSCEQNLNHDAMYWYRQDPGQGLRLIYYSQIVNDFQKGDIAEGYSVSREKKESFPLTVTSAQKNPTAFYLCASCRSSYNEQFFGPGTRLTVL.

The chain joins TRBV27 to TRBJ1-4; D possibly corresponds to TRBD1 (5 bases). With 2 bases removed from V and 3 bases from J, the gap between germline ends came to 13 bases. The CDR3 totals 16 residues. Germline V lookup: CDR1 MNHEY, CDR2 SMNVEV (reference sequence). CDR3 sequence (DNA): TGTGCCAGCAGTTTAAGGCGACAGACCCCTAATGAAAAACTGTTTTTT. This codes for CASSLRRQTPNEKLFF.

The chain employs TRBV5-5 and TRBJ2-3; 10 bases line up with TRBD1. After removal of 4 bases from V and 4 bases from J, the junction contained 6 bases not matched to a gene. This CDR3 spans 15 amino acids. Germline V gene data show CDR1 as SGHKS and CDR2 as YYEKEE (reference sequence). CDR3 coding DNA: TGTGCCAGCAGCACTCAGACAGGGGGCGCAGATACGCAGTATTTT. Translation: CASSTQTGGADTQYF.

This chain joins TRBV3-1 and TRBJ1-4; tentative D call: TRBD1 (5 bases). Germline values: CDR1 LGHDT, CDR2 YNNKEL (reference sequence). The CDR3 has 15 amino acids. V lost 0 bases to trimming and J lost 7 bases, with 12 bases between them. The CDR3: CASSQDSGGREKLFF. The CDR3 nucleotides read TGTGCCAGCAGCCAAGATTCCGGGGGACGTGAAAAACTGTTTTTT.

This chain uses TRBV4-2 with TRBJ2-7, with 13 bases that match TRBD2. Looked up from germline, CDR1 is LGHNA and CDR2 is YNFKEQ. This CDR3 has 16 amino acids. The J segment lost 2 bases and the V segment lost 2 bases, leaving 3 bases of the junction unmatched. CDR3 sequence reads: CASSQITSGRAYEQYF. CDR3 sequence (DNA): TGTGCCAGCAGCCAAATTACTAGCGGGAGGGCCTACGAGCAGTACTTC.

A note on this clonotype: A read error may produce the germline difference seen at one junction end. This chain joins TRBV4-1 and TRBJ2-7; 7 bases are shared with TRBD2. Germline V gene data show CDR1 as MGHRA and CDR2 as YSYEKL. The CDR3 spans 14 residues. CDR3 sequence: CASSRLAVSYGQYF. CDR3 nucleotides: TGCGCCAGCAGCCGTCTAGCGGTCTCCTACGGGCAGTACTTC.

This clonotype appeared many times. The V and J genes are TRBV5-1 and TRBJ2-3; perhaps D is TRBD1 or TRBD2 (5 bases each). The V gene lost 0 bases and the J gene lost 0 bases, with 5 bases spanning the gap. This CDR3 spans 14 amino acids. Per germline, CDR1 SGHRS and CDR2 YFSETQ. CDR3 sequence reads: CASSLGDSTDTQYF. CDR3 DNA: TGCGCCAGCAGCTTGGGGGACAGCACAGATACGCAGTATTTT.

This sequence joins TRBV6-1 and TRBJ2-6; maybe TRBD2 (7 bases). The CDR3 consists of 18 residues. Trimming shortened V by 5 bases and J by 4 bases, and 21 bases separated the two germline ends. Germline CDR1 MNHNS, CDR2 SASEGT. The CDR3 region is CASSRGGTKPLGANVLTF. The CDR3 DNA reads as TGTGCCAGCAGTAGGGGAGGGACAAAGCCACTCGGGGCCAACGTCCTGACTTTC.

The chain carries TRBV20-1 and TRBJ1-4, with D tentatively TRBD1 (5 bases). This CDR3 comprises 14 residues. Per the germline V gene, CDR1 is DFQATT and CDR2 is SNEGSKA (reference sequence). Trimming removed 0 bases from V and 7 bases from J, with 12 bases in between. The CDR3 nucleotides are TGCAGTGCTAGAGATCAAACGGGGGGTGAAAAACTGTTTTTT. This gives the protein CSARDQTGGEKLFF.

The CDR3 loop reads CASRNPLGAIAGELFF. For the CDR3, the DNA is TGCGCCAGCAGGAATCCCCTCGGGGCAATTGCCGGGGAGCTGTTTTTT. J is TRBJ2-2 and V is TRBV5-1; perhaps D is TRBD1 or TRBD2 (5 bases each). The CDR3 consists of 16 residues. Germline assignment: CDR1 SGHRS and CDR2 YFSETQ. Trimming removed 5 bases from V and 6 bases from J, with 20 bases in between.

With regard to this clonotype: A junction end diverges from the germline sequence, so it may reflect a read error. This chain connects TRBV29-1 to TRBJ1-2; 9 positions match TRBD1. The CDR3 sequence is 15 residues long. CDR1 and CDR2 (germline): SQVTM, ANQGSEA. The DNA of the CDR3 is TGCAGCGTTGCCGGTCGGACAGGGGACGGAAATGGCTACATCTTC. Translated, it gives CSVAGRTGDGNGYIF.

The gene calls are TRBV20-1 and TRBJ2-1, with no clear D. CDR1 and CDR2 from the germline V gene are DFQATT and SNEGSKA (reference sequence). Deletions cut 6 bases from V and 10 bases from J, with 10 bases between. CDR3 length: 10 amino acids. The CDR3 DNA reads TGCAGTGCCAGGTGGTCGGAGCAGTTCTTC. Translation: CSARWSEQFF.

This clonotype was observed a single time. J is TRBJ2-5 and V is TRBV6-5; 14 positions agree with TRBD2. J was trimmed by 4 bases and V by 6 bases; bases with no gene match: 7. The CDR3 loop spans 16 amino acids. Germline V gene data show CDR1 as MNHEY and CDR2 as SVGAGI. The DNA for the CDR3 is TGTGCCAGCAGCCGACTAGCGGGAGGGCCGAGAGAGACCCAGTACTTC. It is translated as CASSRLAGGPRETQYF.

The rearrangement joins TRBV3-1 to TRBJ2-5; TRBD2 matches 11 bases. Germline V gene sequence: CDR1 LGHDT, CDR2 YNNKEL (reference sequence). J was trimmed by 6 bases and V by 1 base; bases with no gene match: 10. The CDR3 covers 17 residues. The CDR3, as DNA: TGTGCCAGCAGCCAAGGTCCCCGTAGACTAGCGGGACAGACCCAGTACTTC. It codes for CASSQGPRRLAGQTQYF.

This clonotype has a handful of counts. The chain uses TRBV6-2 or TRBV6-3 and TRBJ2-1; D is possibly TRBD2 (6 bases). V lost 7 bases, J lost 2 bases, and 9 bases lay in between. The germline V gene has CDR1 MNHEY and CDR2 SVGEGT. The CDR3 has 13 amino acids. CDR3 amino acids: CASKGTPYNEQFF. The CDR3 bases are TGTGCCAGCAAGGGGACTCCCTACAATGAGCAGTTCTTC.

V is TRBV2 and J is TRBJ2-7; D perhaps matches TRBD2 (7 bases). Trimming stripped 4 bases from V and 2 bases from J, with 15 bases between. This CDR3 contains 15 residues. Germline loops: CDR1 SNHLY, CDR2 FYNNEI. For the CDR3, the DNA is TGTGCCAGCAGTGTTGGCGGGGGCCCTACCTACGAGCAGTACTTC. The encoded protein is CASSVGGGPTYEQYF.

Turning to this clonotype: One end of the junction fails to match germline, which may point to a read error. This rearrangement joins TRBV5-5 to TRBJ2-1; TRBD2 matches 8 bases. The V gene's germline CDR1 is SGHKS and CDR2 YYEKEE (reference sequence). CDR3 size: 15 residues. The CDR3 sequence is CASSLSGRQYSEQFF. In DNA form, the CDR3 reads TGTGCCAGCAGCTTAAGCGGGAGACAGTACAGTGAGCAGTTCTTC.

This clonotype was picked up a small number of times. This rearrangement joins TRBV24-1 to TRBJ2-1; a possible D gene is TRBD2 (7 bases). The germline CDR1 and CDR2 sequences are KGHDR and SFDVKD. The ends were cut back, 4 bases at V and 2 bases at J, with 14 bases in the middle. The CDR3 covers 16 residues. CDR3: CATSDPRGGTYNEQFF. CDR3 DNA sequence: TGTGCCACCAGTGACCCGAGGGGGGGAACCTACAATGAGCAGTTCTTC.

CDR3 in DNA: TGCGCCAGCAGCGAAGCTCCGGGACAGGGGTACACCGGGGAGCTGTTTTTT. It translates to CASSEAPGQGYTGELFF. This rearrangement joins TRBV5-1 to TRBJ2-2; 10 nucleotides line up with TRBD1. The ends lost 4 bases at V and 3 bases at J; junction bases unmatched: 9. This CDR3 has 17 residues. Germline CDR1 is SGHRS and CDR2 is YFSETQ.

This clonotype was recorded a few times. The rearrangement uses TRBV25-1 and TRBJ2-7; D is possibly TRBD1 or TRBD2 (5 bases each). The V end lost 1 base, the J end lost 3 bases, and 13 bases lay between the germline ends. The CDR3 runs to 15 residues. Germline lookup yields CDR1 MGHDK and CDR2 SYGVNS. CDR3 sequence reads: CASSEWGIRNYEQYF. CDR3 DNA sequence: TGTGCCAGCAGTGAATGGGGGATTCGGAACTACGAGCAGTACTTC.

The rearrangement uses TRBV29-1 and TRBJ2-7; possible D gene TRBD1, 5 bases. The CDR3 totals 14 residues. V shed 1 base and J shed 0 bases, with 10 bases lying between them. Germline V CDR1 and CDR2: SQVTM, ANQGSEA. In nucleotides, the CDR3 is TGCAGCGTTGAAGCACAAGACAGCTCCTACGAGCAGTACTTC. Translated: CSVEAQDSSYEQYF.

This sequence joins TRBV7-3 and TRBJ2-4, with D hard to call. Matching the DNA end better, TRBJ2-5 makes the J call doubtful. From germline, CDR1 is SGHTA and CDR2 FQGTGA. This CDR3 comprises 13 residues. DNA for the CDR3: TGTGCCAGCAGCTTAAGGAGTCAAGAGACCCAGTACTTC. This encodes CASSLRSQETQYF.

This clonotype was seen a handful of times. The chain uses TRBV11-2 and TRBJ2-1; 8 nucleotides align to TRBD1. The CDR3 extends over 16 amino acids. J gave up 7 bases and V 4 bases, and 12 bases lay outside the gene matches. CDR1 and CDR2 from the germline V gene are SGHAT and FQNNGV. Here the CDR3 DNA reads TGTGCCAGCAGCTCACTGCAGGGGGCGGCCCCTAATGAGCAGTTCTTC. Its translation: CASSSLQGAAPNEQFF.

The chain joins TRBV7-8 to TRBJ2-7; a possible D gene is TRBD2 (6 bases). The DNA end is more similar to TRBJ2-5, so the J call may be wrong. Germline CDR1 and CDR2: SGHVS and FQNEAQ. CDR3 length equals 15 residues. The CDR3 spells CASSLVGGIGETQYF. The CDR3 region has the DNA TGTGCCAGCAGCTTAGTTGGAGGGATAGGAGAGACCCAGTACTTC.

A few counts support this clonotype. The V gene is TRBV9, the J gene TRBJ2-7; no firm D call. Between the trimmed V and J ends, which lost 4 bases and 5 bases, there was a span of 13 bases. The CDR3 contains 13 residues. Germline lookup yields CDR1 SGDLS and CDR2 YYNGEE. CDR3 bases: TGTGCCAGCAGCATACCCCCAGGCGACGAGCAGTACTTC. Amino acids: CASSIPPGDEQYF.

Comments on this clonotype: A read error may be the cause here, since a much bigger clone is one base away. V usage is TRBV29-1 and J usage is TRBJ2-7; tentatively, D is TRBD1 (6 bases). Germline V gene data show CDR1 as SQVTM and CDR2 as ANQGSEA. Trimming left V 5 bases short and J 1 base short, with 15 bases between. The CDR3 covers 14 residues. The CDR3 coding sequence is TGCAGCGTTCGAGGACTGGACAGTTCCTACGAGCAGTACTTC. This gives the protein CSVRGLDSSYEQYF.

The chain has TRBV14 and TRBJ1-1, with 7 positions matching TRBD1. The CDR3 sequence is 15 residues long. Germline assignment: CDR1 SGHDN and CDR2 FVKESK. The junction had 14 bases not matched to a gene; V was cut back by 8 bases and J by 5 bases. The CDR3 DNA reads TGTGCCAGCTCCCACCGGACAGGCTTATGGACTGAAGCTTTCTTT. Amino acid sequence: CASSHRTGLWTEAFF.